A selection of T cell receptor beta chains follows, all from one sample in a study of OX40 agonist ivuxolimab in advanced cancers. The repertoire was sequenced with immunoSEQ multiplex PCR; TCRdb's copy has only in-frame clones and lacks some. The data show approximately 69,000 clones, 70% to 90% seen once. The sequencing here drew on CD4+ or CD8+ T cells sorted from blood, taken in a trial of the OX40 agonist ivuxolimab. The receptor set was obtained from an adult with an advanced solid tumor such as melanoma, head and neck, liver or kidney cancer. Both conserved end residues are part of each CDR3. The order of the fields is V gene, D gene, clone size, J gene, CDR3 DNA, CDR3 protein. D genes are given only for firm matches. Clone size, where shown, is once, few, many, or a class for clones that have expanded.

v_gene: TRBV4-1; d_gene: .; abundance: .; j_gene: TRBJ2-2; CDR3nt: TGCGCCAGTATGCCCGGGGGGCGCGGTACCGGGGAGCTGTTTTTT; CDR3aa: CASMPGGRGTGELFF
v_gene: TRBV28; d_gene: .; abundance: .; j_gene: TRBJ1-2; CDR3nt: TGTGCCAGCAGTTTACAAAACAGTGTCTATGGCTACACCTTC; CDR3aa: CASSLQNSVYGYTF
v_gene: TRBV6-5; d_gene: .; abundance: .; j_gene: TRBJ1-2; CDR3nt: TGTGCCAGCAGTTACTCGACAACAGGGAGGGGCTATGGCTACACCTTC; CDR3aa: CASSYSTTGRGYGYTF
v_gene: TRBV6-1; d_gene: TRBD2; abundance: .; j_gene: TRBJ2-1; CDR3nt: TGTGCCAGCATTCTCCAGTTGTCAGCGGGAGGGCAGTTCTTC; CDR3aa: CASILQLSAGGQFF
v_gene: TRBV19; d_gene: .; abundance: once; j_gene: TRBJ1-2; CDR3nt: TGTGCCAGTAGTATACTCCGACTGAATTATGGCTACACCTTC; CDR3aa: CASSILRLNYGYTF
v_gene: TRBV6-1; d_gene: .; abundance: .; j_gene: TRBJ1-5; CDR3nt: TGTGCCAGCAGTGAAGGGTGGCAGGACGCTTATCAGCCCCAGCATTTT; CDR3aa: CASSEGWQDAYQPQHF
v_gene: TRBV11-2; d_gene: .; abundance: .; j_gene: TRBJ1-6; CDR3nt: TGTGCCAGCAGCCCGGGTCCCGAGAAGTCACCCCTCCACTTT; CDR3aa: CASSPGPEKSPLHF
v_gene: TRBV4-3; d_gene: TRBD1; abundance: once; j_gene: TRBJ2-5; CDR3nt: TGCGCCAGCAGCCAGGATTTTCGACAGGGGGGAGAGACCCAGTACTTC; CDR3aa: CASSQDFRQGGETQYF
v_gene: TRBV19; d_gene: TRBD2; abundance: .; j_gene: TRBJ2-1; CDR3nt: TGTGCCAGTAAGACAAATGGACTAGCGGGAGGGCCAACTTACAATGAGCAGTTCTTC; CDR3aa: CASKTNGLAGGPTYNEQFF
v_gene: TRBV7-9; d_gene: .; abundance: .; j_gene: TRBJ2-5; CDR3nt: TGTGCCAGCAGCTTAGCACAGGCAGGGGAGACCCAGTACTTC; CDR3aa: CASSLAQAGETQYF
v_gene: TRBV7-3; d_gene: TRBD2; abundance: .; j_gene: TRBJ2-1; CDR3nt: TGTGCCAGCAGCTCAGGGACTAGCGGGAATAATGAGCAGTTCTTC; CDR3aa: CASSSGTSGNNEQFF
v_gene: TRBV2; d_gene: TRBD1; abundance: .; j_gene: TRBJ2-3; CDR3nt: TGTGCCAGCAGTGAAGGGTGGGTCAGGGGGCCCGTGGATACGCAGTATTTT; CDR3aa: CASSEGWVRGPVDTQYF
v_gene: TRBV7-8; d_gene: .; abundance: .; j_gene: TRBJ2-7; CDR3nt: TGTGCCAGCAGCTTAATAAACGAGCAGTACTTC; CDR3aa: CASSLINEQYF
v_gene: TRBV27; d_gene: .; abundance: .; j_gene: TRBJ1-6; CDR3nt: TGTGCCAGCAATCCAGGGAGCGCCTATAATTCACCCCTCCACTTT; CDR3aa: CASNPGSAYNSPLHF
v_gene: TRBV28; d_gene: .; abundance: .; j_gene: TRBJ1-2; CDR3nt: TGTGCCAGCAGTTCTCAACCAATGAGGGGCTACACCTTC; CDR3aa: CASSSQPMRGYTF
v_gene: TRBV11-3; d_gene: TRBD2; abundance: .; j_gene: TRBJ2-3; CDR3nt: TGTGCCAGCAGCCTAATAGCGGGGGCAACAGATACGCAGTATTTT; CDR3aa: CASSLIAGATDTQYF
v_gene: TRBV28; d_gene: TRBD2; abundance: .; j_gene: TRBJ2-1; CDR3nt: TGTGCCAGCAGTTTCATCGCCCCCAGGACTAGCGGGGGCCACAATGAGCAGTTCTTC; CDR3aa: CASSFIAPRTSGGHNEQFF
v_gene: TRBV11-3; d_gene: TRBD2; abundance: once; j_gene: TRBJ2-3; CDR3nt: TGTGCCAGCAGCTTAGTAGCTAGCGGATTCACAGATACGCAGTATTTT; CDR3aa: CASSLVASGFTDTQYF
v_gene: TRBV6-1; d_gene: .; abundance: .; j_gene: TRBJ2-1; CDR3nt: TGTGCCAGCAGTGAAGGGGACGCCACCTACAATGAGCAGTTCTTC; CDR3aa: CASSEGDATYNEQFF
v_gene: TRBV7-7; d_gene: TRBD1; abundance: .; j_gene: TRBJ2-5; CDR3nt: TGTGCTAGCACGCTTGGCCGAGGGGGCGAGGAGACCCAGTACTTC; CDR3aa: CASTLGRGGEETQYF
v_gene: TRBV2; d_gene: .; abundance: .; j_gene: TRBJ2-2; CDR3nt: TGTGCCAGCAGTGAAATTGGGCAGGTGGGGCCCGGGGAGCTGTTTTTT; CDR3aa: CASSEIGQVGPGELFF
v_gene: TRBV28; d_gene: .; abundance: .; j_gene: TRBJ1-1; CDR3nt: TGTGCCAGCAGTTTCCCCGGACAGTTGAACACTGAAGCTTTCTTT; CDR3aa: CASSFPGQLNTEAFF
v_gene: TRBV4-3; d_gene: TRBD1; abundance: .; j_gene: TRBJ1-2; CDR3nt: TGCGCCAGCAGCCCGGATGGACAGGGTCTCGTCTATGGCTACACCTTC; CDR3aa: CASSPDGQGLVYGYTF
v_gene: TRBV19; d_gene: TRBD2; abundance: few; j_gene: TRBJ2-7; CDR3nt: TGTGCCAGTAGTCTTCGACAAGCGGGGGCCTACGAGCAGTACTTC; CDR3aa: CASSLRQAGAYEQYF
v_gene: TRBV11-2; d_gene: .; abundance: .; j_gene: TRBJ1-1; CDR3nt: TGTGCCAGCAGCCCCATGAGTGGACCCACTGAAGCTTTCTTT; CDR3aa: CASSPMSGPTEAFF
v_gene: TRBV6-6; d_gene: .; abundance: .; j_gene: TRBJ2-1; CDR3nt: TGTGCCAGCAGCCCTTCGGGCAGGACCTACAATGAGCAGTTCTTC; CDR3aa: CASSPSGRTYNEQFF
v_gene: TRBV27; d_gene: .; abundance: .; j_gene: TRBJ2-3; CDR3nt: TGTGCCAGCAGTTTTGGCACACTTGGGGATACGCAGTATTTT; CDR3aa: CASSFGTLGDTQYF
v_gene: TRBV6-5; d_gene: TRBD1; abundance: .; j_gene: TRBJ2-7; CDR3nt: TGTGCCAGCAGCCTACGGACAGGGCACTACGAGCAGTACTTC; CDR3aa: CASSLRTGHYEQYF
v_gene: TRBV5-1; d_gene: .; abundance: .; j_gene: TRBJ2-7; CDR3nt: TGCGCCAGCAGCCCGACTATAGGCTACGAGCAGTACTTC; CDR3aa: CASSPTIGYEQYF
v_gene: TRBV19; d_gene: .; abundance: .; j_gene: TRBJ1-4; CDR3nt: TGTGCCAGTAGTACGAAAGGACGGCGTAATGAAAAACTGTTTTTT; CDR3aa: CASSTKGRRNEKLFF
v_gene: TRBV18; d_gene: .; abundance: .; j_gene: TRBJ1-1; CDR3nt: TGTGCCAGCTCACTGGACCACTGGGTCACTGAAGCTTTCTTT; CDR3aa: CASSLDHWVTEAFF
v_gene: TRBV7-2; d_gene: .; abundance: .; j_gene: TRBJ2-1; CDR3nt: TGTGCCAGCAGCGGCCGATACAATGAGCAGTTCTTC; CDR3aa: CASSGRYNEQFF
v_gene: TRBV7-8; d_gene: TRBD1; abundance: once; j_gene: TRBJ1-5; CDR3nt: TGTGCCAGCAGCTTACGGACAAAGCCGGGACAGGGCAATCAGCCCCAGCATTTT; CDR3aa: CASSLRTKPGQGNQPQHF
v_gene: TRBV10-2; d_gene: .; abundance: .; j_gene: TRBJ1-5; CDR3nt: TGCGCCAGCATCCTTCCGGACATCCCGAAAATCCCCCAGCATTTT; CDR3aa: CASILPDIPKIPQHF
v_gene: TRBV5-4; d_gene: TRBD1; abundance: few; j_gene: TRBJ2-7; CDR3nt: TGTGCCAGCAGCGTAACAGGGGGCCTTTACGAGCAGTACTTC; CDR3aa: CASSVTGGLYEQYF
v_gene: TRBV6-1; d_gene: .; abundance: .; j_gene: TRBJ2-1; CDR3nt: TGTGCCAGCAGTCGGGCAAACAATGAGCAGTTCTTC; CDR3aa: CASSRANNEQFF
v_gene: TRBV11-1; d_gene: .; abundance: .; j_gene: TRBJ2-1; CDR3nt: TGTGCCAGCAGCTTAGACGGGTCCTACAATGAGCAGTTCTTC; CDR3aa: CASSLDGSYNEQFF
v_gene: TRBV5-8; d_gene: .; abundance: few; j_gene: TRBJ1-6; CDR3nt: TGTGCCAGCAGCTTGTCGGGCAGGAGCTATTCACCCCTCCACTTT; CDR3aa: CASSLSGRSYSPLHF
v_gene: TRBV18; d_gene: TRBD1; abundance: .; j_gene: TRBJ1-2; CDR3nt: TGTGCCAGCTCCACCTGGGGACAGGGACCCTATGGCTACACCTTC; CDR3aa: CASSTWGQGPYGYTF
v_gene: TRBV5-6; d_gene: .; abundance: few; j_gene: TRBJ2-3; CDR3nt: TGTGCCAGCGGGGACTTTACAGATACGCAGTATTTT; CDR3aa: CASGDFTDTQYF
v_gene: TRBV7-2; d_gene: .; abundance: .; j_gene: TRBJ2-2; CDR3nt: TGTGCCAGCAGCATTCTAGCGATAGGAGCCCCCGGGGAGCTGTTTTTT; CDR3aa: CASSILAIGAPGELFF
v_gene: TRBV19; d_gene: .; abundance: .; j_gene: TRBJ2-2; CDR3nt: TGTGCCAGTAGTTCGACGGACACCGGGGAGCTGTTTTTT; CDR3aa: CASSSTDTGELFF
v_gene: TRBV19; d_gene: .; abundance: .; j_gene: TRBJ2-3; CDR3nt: TGTGCCAGTAGTATAGGCCCCGGGGGCGGACACGATACGCAGTATTTT; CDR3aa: CASSIGPGGGHDTQYF
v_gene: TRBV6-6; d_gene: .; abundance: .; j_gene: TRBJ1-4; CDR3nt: TGTGCCAGCAGCCGCCAAGGAGGCGCTAATGAAAAACTGTTTTTT; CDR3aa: CASSRQGGANEKLFF
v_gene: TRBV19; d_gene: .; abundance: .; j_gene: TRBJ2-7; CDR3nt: TGTGCCAGTCAAGTAGGATCCGGGACAAATTACGAGCAGTACTTC; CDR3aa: CASQVGSGTNYEQYF
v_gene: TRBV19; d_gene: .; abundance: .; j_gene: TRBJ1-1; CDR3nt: TGTGCCAGTAGTTATATTCAAACGAACACTGAAGCTTTCTTT; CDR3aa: CASSYIQTNTEAFF
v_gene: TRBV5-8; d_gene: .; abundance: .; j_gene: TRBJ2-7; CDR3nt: TGTGCCAGCAGGGTAGCTTACGAGCAGTACTTC; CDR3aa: CASRVAYEQYF
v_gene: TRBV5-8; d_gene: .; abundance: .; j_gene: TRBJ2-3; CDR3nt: TGTGCCAGCAGCTTGGGGGTTGGGCGCGATACGCAGTATTTT; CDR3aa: CASSLGVGRDTQYF
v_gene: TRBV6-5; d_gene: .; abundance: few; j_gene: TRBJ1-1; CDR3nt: TGTGCCAGCAGCCCTAACCCCACTGACACTGAAGCTTTCTTT; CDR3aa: CASSPNPTDTEAFF
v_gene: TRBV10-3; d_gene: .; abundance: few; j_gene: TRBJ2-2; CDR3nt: TGTGCCATCAGTGATCGTAGCACCGCGGGTGGGGAGCTGTTTTTT; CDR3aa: CAISDRSTAGGELFF
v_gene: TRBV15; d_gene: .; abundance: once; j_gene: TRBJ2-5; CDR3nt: TGTGCCACCAGCAGAGAGAGGGGGGAGACCCAGTACTTC; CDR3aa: CATSRERGETQYF
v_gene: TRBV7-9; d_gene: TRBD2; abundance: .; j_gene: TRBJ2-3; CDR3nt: TGTGCCAGCAGCTTGGAAACCGGGACTAGCGGTTTAATGACAGATACGCAGTATTTT; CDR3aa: CASSLETGTSGLMTDTQYF
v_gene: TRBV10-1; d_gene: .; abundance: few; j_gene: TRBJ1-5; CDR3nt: TGCGCCAGCAGTGCAGGGCTTGACCAGCCCCAGCATTTT; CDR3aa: CASSAGLDQPQHF
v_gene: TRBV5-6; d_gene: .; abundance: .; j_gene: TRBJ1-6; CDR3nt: TGTGCCAGCAGCTTGGGTCCTCTGAGCTCCTATAATTCACCCCTCCACTTT; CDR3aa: CASSLGPLSSYNSPLHF